This passage covers 12 T cell receptor beta chains from one sample sequenced in a study of cytomegalovirus exposure and HLA in healthy donors. In the PCR, 60 Vbeta and 13 Jbeta primers were used. Profiling relied on immunoSEQ multiplex PCR, and the TCRdb table lists in-frame clones only, not all of them. This sample has 100,000 to 150,000 clones, with about 84% found just once. The sample was PBMCs. The receptors shown here come from a man in his forties or fifties in good health and CMV-seronegative.

The chain employs TRBV4-1 and TRBJ2-5, with D possibly TRBD2 on 6 matching bases. The CDR3 is 17 residues long. The germline V gene encodes CDR1 MGHRA and CDR2 YSYEKL. V dropped 8 bases and J dropped 5 bases, with 27 bases sitting between them. In DNA form, the CDR3 reads TGCGCCAGCCCTTCCCCCCCAGGGCATCCTGGGGGGGAGACCCAGTACTTC. Translation: CASPSPPGHPGGETQYF.

The chain is built from TRBV28 and TRBJ2-2; 14 positions agree with TRBD2. The CDR3 loop spans 16 amino acids. The V segment lost 5 bases and the J segment 7 bases; nucleotides outside the gene matches: 6. In germline, CDR1 is MDHEN, CDR2 SYDVKM. CDR3 sequence: CASSPTSGGAVGELFF. The CDR3 DNA sequence: TGTGCCAGCAGTCCGACTAGCGGGGGGGCGGTCGGGGAGCTGTTTTTT.

CDR3: CATSRPTDRGSSYNSPLHF. Here the CDR3 DNA reads TGTGCCACCAGCAGACCCACGGACAGGGGGAGCTCCTATAATTCACCCCTCCACTTT. The chain recombines TRBV15 with TRBJ1-6; TRBD1 aligns across 10 bases. In germline, CDR1 is LNHNV, CDR2 YYDKDF (reference sequence). The CDR3 sequence is 19 residues long. After removal of 2 bases from V and 0 bases from J, the junction contained 7 bases not matched to a gene.

The genes are TRBV5-1 and TRBJ2-5; D not certain. Germline CDR1 reads SGHRS; CDR2 reads YFSETQ. Trimming stripped 4 bases from V and 11 bases from J, with 18 bases between. The CDR3 contains 13 residues. CDR3 in DNA: TGCGCCAGCAGCCCCGACTGGGTTGGAGAGCAGTACTTC. Its translation: CASSPDWVGEQYF.

The J gene is TRBJ2-1, the V gene TRBV4-1; 7 nucleotides agree with TRBD1. Unmatched junction bases numbered 3, after V lost 2 bases and J lost 8 bases. In germline, CDR1 is MGHRA, CDR2 YSYEKL. CDR3 length equals 13 residues. Written as DNA, the CDR3 is TGCGCCAGCAGCCAACGGACAGGAGATGAGCAGTTCTTC. It is translated as CASSQRTGDEQFF.

This clone occurred a few times. The chain joins TRBV27 to TRBJ1-1; D possibly corresponds to TRBD1 (5 bases). V shed 2 bases and J shed 4 bases, with 14 bases lying between them. The CDR3 is 15 amino acids. CDR1 and CDR2 (germline): MNHEY, SMNVEV (reference sequence). CDR3 residues: CASSLGVFGGTEAFF. In DNA, the CDR3 is TGTGCCAGCAGTTTAGGGGTTTTCGGGGGCACTGAAGCTTTCTTT.

This clone was counted between two and nine times. The chain links TRBV10-3 to TRBJ1-5, with D possibly TRBD1 on 5 matching bases. The CDR3 totals 13 residues. Germline lookup yields CDR1 ENHRY and CDR2 SYGVKD. Deletions cut 11 bases from V and 0 bases from J, with 11 bases between. The CDR3 bases are TGTGCCGTAGGGACTGATAGCAATCAGCCCCAGCATTTT. The encoded protein is CAVGTDSNQPQHF.

This clone was seen a few times. The V and J genes are TRBV4-2 and TRBJ1-2; D not certain. The V end was cut by 4 bases, the J end by 7 bases, with 16 bases between. The V gene's germline CDR1 is LGHNA and CDR2 YNFKEQ. This CDR3 is built from 14 residues. The CDR3 is CASSRSRDVGGYTF. CDR3 sequence (DNA): TGTGCCAGCAGCCGTTCCCGGGATGTCGGTGGCTACACCTTC.

This chain connects TRBV18 to TRBJ2-7, with 8 bases aligning to TRBD1. The CDR3 consists of 19 residues. With 6 bases clipped from V and 4 bases from J, the junction kept 23 bases outside the gene matches. Per germline, CDR1 KGHSH and CDR2 LQKENI. CDR3 sequence: CASSPFGGTGALLVYEQYF. CDR3 coding DNA: TGTGCCAGCTCGCCGTTCGGTGGGACAGGAGCCCTCCTAGTATACGAGCAGTACTTC.

The sample holds a few counts of this clone. J is TRBJ1-2 and V is TRBV4-3; D is perhaps TRBD1 (5 bases). Between the trimmed V and J ends, which lost 1 base and 5 bases, there was a span of 8 bases. Germline-derived CDR1 and CDR2 are LGHNA and YSLEER. This CDR3 is built from 13 residues. The DNA of the CDR3 is TGCGCCAGCAGCCAAGCAGGGTGGTATGGCTACACCTTC. Amino acids: CASSQAGWYGYTF.

The chain carries TRBV27 and TRBJ1-3; 9 nucleotides match TRBD1. The J segment lost 4 bases and the V segment lost 4 bases, leaving 5 bases of the junction unmatched. Germline CDR1 and CDR2: MNHEY and SMNVEV (reference sequence). There are 15 residues in the CDR3. The CDR3 is CASSSEGQGGNTIYF. The DNA for the CDR3 is TGTGCCAGCAGTTCTGAGGGACAGGGAGGAAACACCATATATTTT.

V usage is TRBV10-3 and J usage is TRBJ2-2; 7 nucleotides agree with TRBD1. This CDR3 is 14 amino acids long. V shed 11 bases, J shed 4 bases, and the junction held 10 bases outside the gene matches. CDR1 and CDR2 from the germline V gene are ENHRY and SYGVKD. CDR3 in DNA: TGTGCCTCGACGGGACAGTTATTCACCGGGGAGCTGTTTTTT. As protein: CASTGQLFTGELFF.